This TCR beta chain appears in the sequencing data of a study of shared clonotypes between healthy human individuals. V shed 6 bases and J 2 bases; nucleotides not matched to a gene: 6. Germline V CDR1 and CDR2: SNHLY, FYNNEI. The CDR3 spans 15 residues. Unsorted PBMCs provided DNA that was sequenced on ten immunoSEQ deep assay plates. TCRdb's copy holds only in-frame clones and misses some; the assay was immunoSEQ multiplex PCR. The table lists about 480,000 clones, around 79% of them singletons. The sequence was collected from a woman in her thirties or forties in good health. Some clones in this sample may be carry-over from other donors' samples. The specimen was PBMCs. This chain joins TRBV2 and TRBJ2-3, with 9 bases lining up with TRBD2. Here the CDR3 DNA reads TGTGCCAGCAGACCCGGGACTAGCCCCACAGATACGCAGTATTTT. This encodes CASRPGTSPTDTQYF.